Listed here are 20 T cell receptor beta chains from one sample, sequenced in a study of a mutant IDH1 vaccine in newly diagnosed glioma. Generated by immunoSEQ multiplex PCR, the TCRdb table keeps only in-frame clones and is missing some. Found here are about 65,000 clones, roughly four fifths of them singletons; the top ten hold roughly 5.2%. The time point here: week 35, safety follow-up. Topical imiquimod accompanied each vaccine dose, which consisted of 300 ug of mutant IDH1 20-mer peptide. These TCRs are of unknown antigen specificity. Sequences were derived from PBMCs, sampled from a glioma patient whose treatment included an IDH1 peptide vaccine. These receptors all come from a man in his forties or fifties with glioma.

The rearrangement links TRBV7-9 to TRBJ1-2; 9 bases match TRBD1. V was pared by 5 bases and J by 3 bases, with 4 bases of the junction left unmatched. The germline V gene has CDR1 SEHNR and CDR2 FQNEAQ (reference sequence). The CDR3 runs 14 residues. The CDR3 spells CASSEGQGYYGYTF. Written as DNA, the CDR3 is TGTGCCAGCAGCGAGGGACAGGGTTACTATGGCTACACCTTC.

This chain joins TRBV19 and TRBJ2-1, with TRBD2 matching 10 bases. This CDR3 has 17 residues. V dropped 2 bases and J dropped 7; count of bases not matched to a gene: 11. Looked up from germline, CDR1 is LNHDA and CDR2 is SQIVND (reference sequence). The CDR3 is CASSIQPAGGLGNEQFF. CDR3 nucleotides: TGTGCCAGTAGTATACAGCCAGCGGGAGGGCTAGGGAATGAGCAGTTCTTC.

The gene calls are TRBV13 and TRBJ2-1; TRBD2 agrees at 8 bases. Looked up from germline, CDR1 is PRHDT and CDR2 is FYEKMQ (reference sequence). V was clipped by 5 bases and J by 0 bases; unmatched bases: 3. This CDR3 is 15 amino acids long. The CDR3 nucleotides read TGTGCCAGCAGCGGGAGCGGGGGCTCCTACAATGAGCAGTTCTTC. This translates into CASSGSGGSYNEQFF.

CDR3 sequence (DNA): TGTGCCAGCAGTTTGGGGGGCTCTGGGGCCAACGTCCTGACTTTC. This sequence encodes CASSLGGSGANVLTF. The chain carries TRBV28 and TRBJ2-6; a weak D match, TRBD2 (6 bases). V shed 3 bases and J shed 0 bases, with 6 bases lying between them. Per the germline V gene, CDR1 is MDHEN and CDR2 is SYDVKM. The CDR3 has 15 residues.

This chain joins TRBV9 and TRBJ2-2; TRBD2 agrees at 9 bases. Trimming took 0 bases from V and 4 from J; bases not matched to a gene: 4. CDR1 and CDR2 from the germline V gene are SGDLS and YYNGEE. The CDR3 is made up of 16 amino acids. CDR3 sequence: CASSVAGGRATGELFF. The DNA of the CDR3 is TGTGCCAGCAGCGTAGCTGGCGGGAGGGCCACCGGGGAGCTGTTTTTT.

CDR3 DNA sequence: TGTGCCAGCAGTCCGGGACGGATCCCTTCCTACGAGCAGTACTTC. Residues: CASSPGRIPSYEQYF. This chain joins TRBV6-5 and TRBJ2-7; D may be TRBD1 or TRBD2 (5 bases each). Germline CDR1 reads MNHEY; CDR2 reads SVGAGI. The V and J ends lost 5 bases and 1 base respectively, with 15 bases between them. This CDR3 comprises 15 residues.

J is TRBJ2-7 and V is TRBV2; a weak D match, TRBD2 (5 bases). The CDR3 contains 14 residues. V lost 1 base, J lost 0 bases, and 7 bases lay in between. CDR1 and CDR2 from the germline V gene are SNHLY and FYNNEI. In DNA, the CDR3 is TGTGCCAGCAGTGAAGATGGAGGCTCCTACGAGCAGTACTTC. Its protein product is CASSEDGGSYEQYF.

The rearrangement links TRBV10-1 to TRBJ2-5; 10 positions agree with TRBD1. CDR1 and CDR2 from the germline V gene are WNHNN and SYGVQD (reference sequence). Trimming removed 0 bases from V and 2 bases from J; junction bases left unmatched: 3. CDR3 length equals 16 residues. CDR3: CASSESGQGLQETQYF. CDR3 nucleotides: TGCGCCAGCAGTGAGTCGGGACAGGGGCTTCAAGAGACCCAGTACTTC.

This chain connects TRBV10-1 to TRBJ2-3; D not resolved. This CDR3 is 16 amino acids long. Trimming stripped 0 bases from V and 0 bases from J, with 10 bases between. Germline CDR1 and CDR2: WNHNN and SYGVQD (reference sequence). This CDR3 reads CASSESPNPSTDTQYF. The CDR3 coding sequence is TGCGCCAGCAGTGAGTCCCCTAACCCCAGCACAGATACGCAGTATTTT.

The chain couples TRBV5-1 to TRBJ2-3; TRBD2 matches 9 bases. The V and J ends lost 4 bases and 5 bases, in that order; junction bases with no gene match: 11. CDR3 size: 16 residues. Germline CDR1 reads SGHRS; CDR2 reads YFSETQ. The CDR3 region has the DNA TGCGCCAGCAGCAGGTCCAGCGGGGGGCTTGGAGATACGCAGTATTTT. This encodes CASSRSSGGLGDTQYF.

The V gene is TRBV6-5, the J gene TRBJ1-4, with 7 bases aligning to TRBD1. V lost 6 bases to trimming and J lost 3 bases; unmatched junction nucleotides: 7. This CDR3 is 15 amino acids long. Germline V gene sequence: CDR1 MNHEY, CDR2 SVGAGI. The CDR3 protein is CASSLTGLANEKLFF. The CDR3 nucleotides read TGTGCCAGCAGCCTGACAGGGCTAGCTAATGAAAAACTGTTTTTT.

This chain joins TRBV10-3 and TRBJ2-5, with 11 bases fitting TRBD2. Per the germline V gene, CDR1 is ENHRY and CDR2 is SYGVKD. Germline trimming cut 6 bases from V and 2 bases from J; bases unmatched to any gene: 8. This CDR3 is 16 amino acids long. This chain's CDR3 is CAIRARLAGTQETQYF. DNA for the CDR3: TGTGCCATCAGGGCCCGACTAGCGGGAACACAAGAGACCCAGTACTTC.

The rearrangement links TRBV10-3 to TRBJ2-7; D remains ambiguous. This CDR3 is 12 amino acids long. Germline CDR1 is ENHRY and CDR2 is SYGVKD. V was clipped by 11 bases and J by 0 bases, with 11 bases between them. CDR3 in amino acids: CAAGAASYEQYF. CDR3 nucleotide sequence: TGTGCCGCCGGAGCTGCCTCCTACGAGCAGTACTTC.

This clone has only one observation. V and J are TRBV28 and TRBJ1-2, with D possibly matching TRBD1 (6 bases). The length of the CDR3 is 15 residues. Germline CDR1 and CDR2: MDHEN and SYDVKM. The V gene lost 2 bases and the J gene lost 5 bases, with 15 bases spanning the gap. CDR3: CASSLGPQRGYGYTF. CDR3 nucleotide sequence: TGTGCCAGCAGTTTAGGCCCCCAGAGGGGGTATGGCTACACCTTC.

For this clone: One junction end disagrees with the germline gene, perhaps due to a read error. The chain couples TRBV5-6 to TRBJ2-7; D possibly matches TRBD1 or TRBD2 (5 bases each). The CDR3 extends over 15 amino acids. Per the germline V gene, CDR1 is SGHDT and CDR2 is YYEEEE. The CDR3 region is CASTEGTGTLYAQYF. The CDR3 DNA follows: TGTGCCAGCACCGAGGGGACGGGGACCCTCTACGCGCAGTACTTC.

V gene TRBV14 combines with J gene TRBJ2-1, with 8 bases identical to TRBD2. Germline CDR1 is SGHDN and CDR2 is FVKESK. The V and J ends lost 4 bases and 6 bases, in that order; junction bases with no gene match: 11. This CDR3 region has 16 residues. The CDR3 nucleotides are TGTGCCAGCAGCCCTCAACCGGGACTAGAGTTCAATGAGCAGTTCTTC. This gives the protein CASSPQPGLEFNEQFF.

This chain connects TRBV4-3 to TRBJ2-2, with D possibly matching TRBD2 (6 bases). The CDR3 spans 14 residues. Germline V lookup: CDR1 LGHNA, CDR2 YSLEER. Trimming removed 4 bases from V and 3 bases from J, with 9 bases in between. DNA for the CDR3: TGCGCCAGCAGCCCGGGAGAGTACACCGGGGAGCTGTTTTTT. Translated: CASSPGEYTGELFF.

This sequence joins TRBV29-1 and TRBJ1-3; D gene ambiguous. Germline CDR1 and CDR2: SQVTM and ANQGSEA. Between the trimmed V and J ends, which lost 6 bases and 3 bases, there was a span of 12 bases. The CDR3 spans 13 residues. In DNA form, the CDR3 reads TGCAGCGTGACCCCCGGGATTGGAAACACCATATATTTT. Amino acid sequence: CSVTPGIGNTIYF. Together with reference TRBV29-1 and TRBJ1-3, the CDR3 gives the full variable domain: SAVISQKPSRDICQRGTSLTIQCQVDSQVTMMFWYRQQPGQSLTLIATANQGSEATYESGFVIDKFPISRPNLTFSTLTVSNMSPEDSSIYLCSVTPGIGNTIYFGEGSWLTVV.

The V and J genes are TRBV10-3 and TRBJ1-5, with unresolved D. The CDR3 has 12 residues. V was trimmed by 8 bases and J by 1 base, leaving 6 bases between them. Germline lookup yields CDR1 ENHRY and CDR2 SYGVKD. This CDR3 is CAIGESNQPQHF. CDR3 nucleotides: TGTGCCATCGGGGAAAGCAATCAGCCCCAGCATTTT.

The rearrangement joins TRBV30 to TRBJ2-7; a possible D gene is TRBD2 (6 bases). The ends were cut back, 1 base at V and 5 bases at J, with 15 bases in the middle. This CDR3 is built from 14 residues. The germline gives CDR1 GTSNPN, CDR2 SVGIG (reference sequence). The chain's CDR3 is CAWSEAAGSHEQYF. CDR3 sequence (DNA): TGTGCCTGGAGTGAGGCGGCGGGGTCCCACGAGCAGTACTTC.